The text below deals with one TCR beta chain. No antigen is known for it. It was with random hexamers that roughly 0.45 to 1 ug RNA was reverse transcribed. Amplification of TCR beta CDR3 spanned 54 Vbeta and 13 Jbeta via immunoSEQ multiplex PCR. In TCRdb, the immunoSEQ multiplex PCR reads were re-called with MiXCR into one record per CDR3 protein. This sample has 150,000 to 200,000 distinct CDR3 sequences; 85% to 95% occur once, and the top ten carry 0.15% to 0.2%. These data belong to a study of CD8 T cells in Susac syndrome. The study's findings and limits: It was acknowledged in the study that the number of individuals who were included in its TCR sequencing and HLA analysis was relatively small.

Blood CD8+ and CD4+ T cells underwent high-throughput TCR beta sequencing. Bulk CD8+ and CD4+ cells came from magnetic negative isolation; CD8+ TEMRA by FACS. The sample taken for sequencing was CD8+ T cells from PBMCs. This receptor was obtained from a human donor with multiple sclerosis.

In DNA, the CDR3 is TGCGCCAGCAGTGACCCGGGAGGGGAAAACATTCAGTACTTC. The encoded protein is CASSDPGGENIQYF. The J gene is TRBJ2-4, the V gene TRBV10-1; the match to TRBD2 covers 8 bases. This CDR3 has 14 amino acids. CDR1 and CDR2 from the germline V gene are WNHNN and SYGVQD (reference sequence). V lost 3 bases, J lost 5 bases, and 3 bases stayed unmatched.